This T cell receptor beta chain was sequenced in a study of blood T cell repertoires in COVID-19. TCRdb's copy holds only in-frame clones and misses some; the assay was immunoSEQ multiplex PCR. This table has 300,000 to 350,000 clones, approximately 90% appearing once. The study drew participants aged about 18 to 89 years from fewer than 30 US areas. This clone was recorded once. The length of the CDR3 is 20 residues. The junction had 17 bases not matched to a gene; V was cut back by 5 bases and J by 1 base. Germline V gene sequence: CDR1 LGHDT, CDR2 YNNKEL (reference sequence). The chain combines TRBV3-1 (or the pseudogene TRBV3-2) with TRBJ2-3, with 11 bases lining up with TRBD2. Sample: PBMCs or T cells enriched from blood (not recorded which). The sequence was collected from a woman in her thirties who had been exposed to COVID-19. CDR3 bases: TGTGCCAGCAGCAAAAGAAGGAGTAGCGGGGGGGTTAGTGGCACAGATACGCAGTATTTT. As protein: CASSKRRSSGGVSGTDTQYF.